This T cell receptor beta chain was captured by sequencing in a study of T cells in Graves' hyperthyroidism and ophthalmopathy. V was shortened by 6 bases and J by 5 bases, with 14 bases between the two germline ends. This CDR3 region has 14 residues. Germline CDR1 is MDHEN and CDR2 is SYDVKM. Regions amplified from RNA transcripts were the TCR beta CDR3 regions. The TCR CDR3 was amplified in a first-round RT-PCR using the HTBI primer set. From the multiplex PCR reads, TCRdb called clonotypes with MiXCR, one entry per CDR3 protein. The sample lists about 290,000 distinct CDR3 sequences, around 15% seen once, with just over 55% in the top ten. The table lists this clonotype with many counts. At least 3 on the Clinical Activity Score was recorded for ophthalmopathy patients, who also had NOSPECS grade at least 4 and duration under 3 months.

The sample consisted of blood. The sequence came from a woman aged 60-75 years with Graves' ophthalmopathy. This chain joins TRBV28 and TRBJ1-5; unclear D gene. The CDR3 DNA follows: TGTGCCAGCAGAGTCTCGGGGTTCGATCAGCCCCAGCATTTT. Its protein product is CASRVSGFDQPQHF.